Given below is one TCR beta chain in context. The antigen it recognizes is unknown. No much larger clone is present one base from it, and per-base qualities are unavailable. The method behind the library was PCR. Sequencing instrument: Illumina HiSeq 2500. Unique molecular identifiers were incorporated into TCR beta cDNA libraries to reduce PCR and sequencing biases. Roughly 500,000 cDNA molecules were obtained for every 1 to 10 million input T cells, so each molecule roughly corresponded to one T cell. The patient libraries were prepared and sequenced using the same protocol as the earlier healthy control dataset. Within a given batch, samples were prepared together, multiplexed and sequenced on the same HiSeq lane. The study's processing was this. MIGEC handled the raw barcoded reads, throwing out single-read molecular identifier groups before consensus assembly and CDR3 extraction. VDJtools was used for post-analysis of the clonotype tables, with diversity normalized by down-sampling every dataset to the smallest sample size. To correct batch-related cross-sample contamination, repertoire overlap clustering matched CDR3 amino acid sequences but not nucleotide sequences. TCRdb ran its own pipeline on the public reads, namely fastp trimming at Q25 and MiXCR clone calling, and kept in-frame beta chains. CDR3 protein sequences are deduplicated, and each keeps its most common genes and DNA. The V and J calls were determined by TCRdb, not by the authors. The sample data list about half a million distinct CDR3 sequences, and 34% of these were observed just once. The biggest ten clones account for around 6% of the sample.

There are 13 amino acids in the CDR3, from cysteine to phenylalanine inclusive. CDR3 DNA only is kept here, 39 bases in frame from base 1. At the junction V is shortened by 3 bases and J by 5 bases, with 10 bases in between. CDR1 and CDR2 are read off the germline V gene as SGHTA and FQGTGA. The data were taken from a study of post-analysis software for immune sequencing data (dated by TCRdb to between 2014 and 2017). At the level of the whole study: Disease courses on record covered relapsing-remitting, secondary progressive and progressive-relapsing multiple sclerosis, though some patients had no subtype annotation. The patient repertoires were compared against more than 10 previously published healthy control repertoires obtained from donors aged about 6 to 26 years. A subset of samples was prepared in parallel using single-end sample barcoding, then pooled and co-amplified after Illumina adapter ligation.

The study at large found these results: When samples were clustered directly using the F measure, samples prepared in the same batch co-clustered strongly, which prompted a batch-effect correction. The control group was slightly older than the multiple sclerosis patient group. Patients showed significantly higher frequencies than controls for several TRBV segments, among them TRBV5-6, TRBV5-1 and TRBV20-1. Multiple sclerosis patients had significantly lower normalized Chao1 diversity than controls, a result that suggests substantial peripheral T-cell clonal expansion.

TCR beta repertoires were profiled from peripheral blood of 13 young patients with multiple sclerosis to demonstrate the VDJtools post-analysis software. Multiple sclerosis patients were children and adolescents aged roughly 6 to 16 years. The sequenced sample was blood. This clonotype was sampled from a girl aged 2 to 17 with multiple sclerosis. The chain is made from TRBV7-3 and TRBJ2-5; the D gene assignment is ambiguous. The nucleotide sequence reads as follows: TGTGCCAGCAGCTTGACCTTATGGGAGACCCAGTACTTC. It specifies CASSLTLWETQYF.